This T cell receptor beta chain was sequenced during a study of T cell responses to AZD1222 COVID-19 vaccine. Sequencing was performed with immunoSEQ multiplex PCR; in TCRdb, only in-frame clones are kept and a portion is missing. The sample holds approximately 170,000 clones, around 92% seen once. This sequence originates from an adult who received the AZD1222 COVID-19 vaccine. The sequenced sample was peripheral blood, obtained 28 days after the second AZD1222 dose.

The CDR3 protein is CAITAGGTDTQYF. CDR3 nucleotides: TGTGCCATCACAGCGGGAGGCACAGATACGCAGTATTTT. V gene TRBV10-3 combines with J gene TRBJ2-3; TRBD2 matches 8 bases. Germline values: CDR1 ENHRY, CDR2 SYGVKD. V lost 7 bases to trimming and J lost 1 base; unmatched junction nucleotides: 1. CDR3 length: 13 residues.